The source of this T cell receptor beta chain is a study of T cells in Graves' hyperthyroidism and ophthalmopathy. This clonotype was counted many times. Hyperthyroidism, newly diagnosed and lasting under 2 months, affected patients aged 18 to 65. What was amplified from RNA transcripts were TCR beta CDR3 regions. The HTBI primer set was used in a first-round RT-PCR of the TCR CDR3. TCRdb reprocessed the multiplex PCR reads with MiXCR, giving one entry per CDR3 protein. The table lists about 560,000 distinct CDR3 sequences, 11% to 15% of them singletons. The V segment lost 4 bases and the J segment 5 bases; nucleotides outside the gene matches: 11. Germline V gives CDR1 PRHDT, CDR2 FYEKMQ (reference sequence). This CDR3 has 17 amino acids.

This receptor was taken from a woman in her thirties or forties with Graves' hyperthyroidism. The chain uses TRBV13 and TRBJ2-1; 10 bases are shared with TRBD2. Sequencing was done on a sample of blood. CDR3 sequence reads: CASSSKTSGLVNNEQFF. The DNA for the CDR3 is TGTGCCAGCAGCTCCAAGACTAGCGGGCTCGTCAACAATGAGCAGTTCTTC.